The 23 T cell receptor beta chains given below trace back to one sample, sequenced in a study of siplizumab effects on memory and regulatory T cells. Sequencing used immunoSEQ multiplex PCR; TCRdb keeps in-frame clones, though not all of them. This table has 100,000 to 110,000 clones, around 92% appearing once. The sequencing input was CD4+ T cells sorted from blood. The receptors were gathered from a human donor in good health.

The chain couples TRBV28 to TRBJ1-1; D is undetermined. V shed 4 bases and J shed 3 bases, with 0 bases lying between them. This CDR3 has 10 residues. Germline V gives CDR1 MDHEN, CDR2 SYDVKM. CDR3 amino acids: CASSYTEAFF. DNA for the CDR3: TGTGCCAGCAGTTACACTGAAGCTTTCTTT.

The CDR3: CASSPLQGSPLHF. DNA of the CDR3: TGCGCCAGCAGCCCCTTACAGGGTTCACCCCTCCACTTT. The rearrangement joins TRBV5-1 to TRBJ1-6; TRBD1 might be the D (6 bases). Germline loops: CDR1 SGHRS, CDR2 YFSETQ. Trimming removed 4 bases from V and 9 bases from J, with 11 bases in between. The CDR3 totals 13 residues.

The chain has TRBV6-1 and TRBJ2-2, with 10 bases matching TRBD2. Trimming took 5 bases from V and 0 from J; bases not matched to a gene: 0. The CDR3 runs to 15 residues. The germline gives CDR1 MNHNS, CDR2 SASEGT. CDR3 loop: CASSSGGANTGELFF. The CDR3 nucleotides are TGTGCCAGCAGTAGCGGGGGGGCGAACACCGGGGAGCTGTTTTTT.

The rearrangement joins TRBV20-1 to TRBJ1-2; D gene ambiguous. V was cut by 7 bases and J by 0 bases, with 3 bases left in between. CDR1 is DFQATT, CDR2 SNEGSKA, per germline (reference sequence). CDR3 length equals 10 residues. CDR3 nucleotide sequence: TGCAGTGTCCCTAACTATGGCTACACCTTC. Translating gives CSVPNYGYTF.

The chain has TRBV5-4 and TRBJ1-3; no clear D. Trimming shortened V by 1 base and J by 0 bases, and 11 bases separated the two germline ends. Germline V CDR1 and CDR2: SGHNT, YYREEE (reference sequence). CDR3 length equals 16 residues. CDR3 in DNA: TGTGCCAGCAGCTTGTCCGGACCCAGCTCTGGAAACACCATATATTTT. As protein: CASSLSGPSSGNTIYF.

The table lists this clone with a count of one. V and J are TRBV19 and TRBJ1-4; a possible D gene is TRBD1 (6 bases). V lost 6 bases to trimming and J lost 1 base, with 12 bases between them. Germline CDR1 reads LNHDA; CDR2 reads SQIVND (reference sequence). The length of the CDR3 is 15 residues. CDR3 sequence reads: CASSYGGLTNEKLFF. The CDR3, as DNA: TGTGCCAGTAGCTACGGGGGGCTAACTAATGAAAAACTGTTTTTT.

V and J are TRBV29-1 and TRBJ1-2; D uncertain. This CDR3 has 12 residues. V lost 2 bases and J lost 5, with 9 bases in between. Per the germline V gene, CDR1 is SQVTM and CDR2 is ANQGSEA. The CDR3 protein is CSVERRDYGYTF. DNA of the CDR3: TGCAGCGTTGAACGGCGGGATTATGGCTACACCTTC.

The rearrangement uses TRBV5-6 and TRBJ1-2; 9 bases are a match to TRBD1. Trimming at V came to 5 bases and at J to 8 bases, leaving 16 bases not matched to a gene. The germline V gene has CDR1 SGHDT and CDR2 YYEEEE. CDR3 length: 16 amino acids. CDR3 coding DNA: TGTGCCAGCAGTAAATCGCTACCGGGACAGGGTAACGGCTACACCTTC. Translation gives CASSKSLPGQGNGYTF.

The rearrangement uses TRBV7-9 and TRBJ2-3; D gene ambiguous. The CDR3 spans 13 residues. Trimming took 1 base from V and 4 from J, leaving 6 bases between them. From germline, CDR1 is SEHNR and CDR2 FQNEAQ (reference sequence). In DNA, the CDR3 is TGTGCCAGCAGCTTAGGATGGGCAGATACGCAGTATTTT. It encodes CASSLGWADTQYF.

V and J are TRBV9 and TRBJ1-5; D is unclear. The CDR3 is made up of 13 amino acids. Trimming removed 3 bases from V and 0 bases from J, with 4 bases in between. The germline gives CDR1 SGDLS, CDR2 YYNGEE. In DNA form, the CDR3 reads TGTGCCAGCAGCGCTTATAGCAATCAGCCCCAGCATTTT. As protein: CASSAYSNQPQHF.

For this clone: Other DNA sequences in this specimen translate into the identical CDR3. CDR3 region: CASSLDPGDEQYF. The DNA for the CDR3 is TGTGCCAGCAGCTTAGACCCTGGGGATGAGCAGTACTTC. The chain employs TRBV11-3 and TRBJ2-7; D unclear. Trimming took off 0 bases at V and 7 bases at J, with 10 bases between the two ends. Germline loops: CDR1 SGHNT, CDR2 YENEEA. CDR3 length: 13 amino acids.

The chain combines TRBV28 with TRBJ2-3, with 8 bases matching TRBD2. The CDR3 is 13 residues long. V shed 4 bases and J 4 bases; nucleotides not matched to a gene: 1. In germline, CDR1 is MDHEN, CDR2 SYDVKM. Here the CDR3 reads CASSSGRADTQYF. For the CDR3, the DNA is TGTGCCAGCAGTTCCGGGAGGGCAGATACGCAGTATTTT.

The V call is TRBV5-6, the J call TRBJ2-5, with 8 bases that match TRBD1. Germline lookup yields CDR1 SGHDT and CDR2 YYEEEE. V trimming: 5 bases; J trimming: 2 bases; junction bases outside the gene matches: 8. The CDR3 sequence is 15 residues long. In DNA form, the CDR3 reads TGTGCCAGCAGGGCGACAGGGGCGCATCAAGAGACCCAGTACTTC. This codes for CASRATGAHQETQYF.

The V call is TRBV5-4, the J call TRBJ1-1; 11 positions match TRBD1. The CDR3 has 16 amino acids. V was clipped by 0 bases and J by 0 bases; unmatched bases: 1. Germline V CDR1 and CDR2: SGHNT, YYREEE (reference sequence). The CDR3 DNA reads TGTGCCAGCAGCTTGGGGGACAGGGGGATGAACACTGAAGCTTTCTTT. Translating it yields CASSLGDRGMNTEAFF.

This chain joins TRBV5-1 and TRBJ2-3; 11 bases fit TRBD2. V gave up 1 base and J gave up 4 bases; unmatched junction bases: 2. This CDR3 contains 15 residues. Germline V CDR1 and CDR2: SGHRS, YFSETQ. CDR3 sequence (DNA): TGCGCCAGCAGCTTGCTAGCGGGGGGACCAGATACGCAGTATTTT. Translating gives CASSLLAGGPDTQYF.

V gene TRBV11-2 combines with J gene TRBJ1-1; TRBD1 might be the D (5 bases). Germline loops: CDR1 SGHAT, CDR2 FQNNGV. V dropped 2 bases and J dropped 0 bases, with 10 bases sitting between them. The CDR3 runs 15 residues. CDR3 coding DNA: TGTGCCAGCAGCTTATCAGGGCCGGTGAACACTGAAGCTTTCTTT. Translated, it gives CASSLSGPVNTEAFF.

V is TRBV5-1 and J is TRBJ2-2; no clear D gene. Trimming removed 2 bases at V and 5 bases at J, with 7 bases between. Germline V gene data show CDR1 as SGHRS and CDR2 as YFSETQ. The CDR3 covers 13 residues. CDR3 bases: TGCGCCAGCAGCTTTAGATTTACCGGGGAGCTGTTTTTT. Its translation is CASSFRFTGELFF.

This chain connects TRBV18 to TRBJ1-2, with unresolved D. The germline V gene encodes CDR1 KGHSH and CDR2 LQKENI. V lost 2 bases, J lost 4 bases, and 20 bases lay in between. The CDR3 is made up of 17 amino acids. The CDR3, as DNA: TGTGCCAGCTCACCAAGGCCCTCCAGAGGGCGAAGCTATGGCTACACCTTC. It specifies CASSPRPSRGRSYGYTF.

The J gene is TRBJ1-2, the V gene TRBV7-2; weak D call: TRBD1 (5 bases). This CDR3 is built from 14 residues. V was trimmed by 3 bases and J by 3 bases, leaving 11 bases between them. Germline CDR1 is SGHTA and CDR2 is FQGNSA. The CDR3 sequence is CASSLVGVDYGYTF. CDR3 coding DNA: TGTGCCAGCAGCTTGGTGGGGGTCGACTATGGCTACACCTTC.

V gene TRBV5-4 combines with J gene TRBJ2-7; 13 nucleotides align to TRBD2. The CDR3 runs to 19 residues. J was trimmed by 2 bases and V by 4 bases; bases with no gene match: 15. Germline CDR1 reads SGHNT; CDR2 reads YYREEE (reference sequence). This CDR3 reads CASSPRQQLGLAGAYEQYF. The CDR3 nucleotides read TGTGCCAGCAGCCCACGCCAGCAGCTTGGACTAGCGGGGGCCTACGAGCAGTACTTC. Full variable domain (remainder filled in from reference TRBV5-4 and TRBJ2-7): ETGVTQSPTHLIKTRGQQVTLRCSSQSGHNTVSWYQQALGQGPQFIFQYYREEENGRGNFPPRFSGLQFPNYSSELNVNALELDDSALYLCASSPRQQLGLAGAYEQYFGPGTRLTVT.

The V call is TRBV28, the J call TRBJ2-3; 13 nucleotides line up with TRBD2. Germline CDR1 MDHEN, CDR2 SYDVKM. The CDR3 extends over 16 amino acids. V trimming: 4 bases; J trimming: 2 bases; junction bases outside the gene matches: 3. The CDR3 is CASSSGLAGATDTQYF. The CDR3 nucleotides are TGTGCCAGCAGTTCCGGACTAGCGGGGGCCACAGATACGCAGTATTTT.

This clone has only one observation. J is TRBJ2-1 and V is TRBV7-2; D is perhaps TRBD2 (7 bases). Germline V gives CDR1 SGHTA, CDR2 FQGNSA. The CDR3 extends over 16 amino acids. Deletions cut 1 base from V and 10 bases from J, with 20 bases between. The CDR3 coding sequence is TGTGCCAGCAGCTTAGTTGGAGGGGGGGCGTTCGAGGAGCAGTTCTTC. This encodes CASSLVGGGAFEEQFF.

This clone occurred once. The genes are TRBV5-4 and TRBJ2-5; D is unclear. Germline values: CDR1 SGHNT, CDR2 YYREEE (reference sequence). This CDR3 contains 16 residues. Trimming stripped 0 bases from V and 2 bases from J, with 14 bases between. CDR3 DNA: TGTGCCAGCAGCTTGGGTCTGGGGTCCATACAAGAGACCCAGTACTTC. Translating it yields CASSLGLGSIQETQYF.